This is a list of T cell receptor beta chains from one sample in a study of cytomegalovirus exposure and HLA in healthy donors. Assay: immunoSEQ multiplex PCR; the TCRdb copy retains only in-frame clones and omits some. The sample's table shows some 150,000 clones. Sequencing was carried out using PBMCs. The receptors derive from a young woman in good health and CMV-seropositive. The CDR3 runs from the conserved cysteine through the conserved F or W. The D gene is left open where the match is weak.

V gene	D gene	J gene	CDR3 length	CDR3 DNA	CDR3 protein
TRBV5-1	NA	TRBJ1-2	13	TGCGCCAGCAGCTTAACCGCAGCGGATGGCTACACCTTC	CASSLTAADGYTF
TRBV27	NA	TRBJ2-2	14	TGTGCCACCCGTGCAGCGTCGAACACCGGGGAGCTGTTTTTT	CATRAASNTGELFF
TRBV7-2	TRBD1	TRBJ1-6	15	TGTGCCAGCGGATTGGACAGGGTGTATAATTCACCCCTCCACTTT	CASGLDRVYNSPLHF
TRBV5-1	NA	TRBJ1-1	16	TGCGCCAGCAGCCTTTATCACAGGGTAGGGAACACTGAAGCTTTCTTT	CASSLYHRVGNTEAFF
TRBV7-2	TRBD1	TRBJ1-5	15	TGTGCCAGCAGCTTAGGACAGGGGAGCAATCAGCCCCAGCATTTT	CASSLGQGSNQPQHF
TRBV7-3	TRBD2	TRBJ2-1	16	TGTGCCAGCAGCTCTAGCGGGGGTAGCTCCTACAATGAGCAGTTCTTC	CASSSSGGSSYNEQFF
TRBV6-5	NA	TRBJ1-1	15	TGTGCCAGCAGTTACCTGGGGGGATCGGGTACTGAAGCTTTCTTT	CASSYLGGSGTEAFF
TRBV15	TRBD2	TRBJ2-1	17	TGTGCCACCAGCAGAGACCCCGGGAGGGCCTTCTACAATGAGCAGTTCTTC	CATSRDPGRAFYNEQFF
TRBV10-3	TRBD2	TRBJ2-1	17	TGTGCCATCAGGGGGACTAGCGGGGTGAGCTCCTACAATGAGCAGTTCTTC	CAIRGTSGVSSYNEQFF
TRBV30	NA	TRBJ1-1	14	TGTGCCTGGGGGAGGGGCACCAAGAACACTGAAGCTTTCTTT	CAWGRGTKNTEAFF
TRBV4-1	TRBD1	TRBJ2-2	16	TGCGCCAGCAGCCAAGATCAGGGGGTGGACACCGGGGAGCTGTTTTTT	CASSQDQGVDTGELFF
TRBV6-1	NA	TRBJ1-2	14	TGTGCCAGCAGTGAGGCAGGGGCAACCTATGGCTACACCTTC	CASSEAGATYGYTF
TRBV9	TRBD1	TRBJ1-2	14	TGTGCCAGCAGCGTTGGACAGGGAAACTATGGCTACACCTTC	CASSVGQGNYGYTF
TRBV4-3	NA	TRBJ1-2	14	TGCGCCAGCAGCCAAGATCAAGGGATCACAGGGCCAGAGTTC	CASSQDQGITGPEF
TRBV11-2	NA	TRBJ2-5	13	TGTGCCAGCAGCTTAGGGAGTATAGAGACCCAGTACTTC	CASSLGSIETQYF
TRBV11-2	NA	TRBJ2-2	15	TGTGCCAGCAGCTTACTAGCTCGGAACACCGGGGAGCTGTTTTTT	CASSLLARNTGELFF
TRBV9	TRBD1	TRBJ2-3	16	TGTGCCAGCAGCGTCGGACAGGGGAGCTTCAGTGATACGCAGTATTTT	CASSVGQGSFSDTQYF
TRBV7-2	NA	TRBJ2-5	12	TGTGCCAGCAGTCCCCAACGGGAGACCCAGTACTTC	CASSPQRETQYF
TRBV5-1	TRBD1	TRBJ1-2	15	TGCGCCAGCAGCTTAGACAGGGGGTATAACTATGGCTACACCTTC	CASSLDRGYNYGYTF
TRBV7-2	NA	TRBJ1-6	16	TGTGCCAGCAGCTTAGAGGGGGTGGCTGCGGGTTCACCCCTCCACTTT	CASSLEGVAAGSPLHF
TRBV5-1	TRBD1	TRBJ1-2	13	TGCGCCAGCAGCCGGGGACAGAACTATGGCTACACCTTC	CASSRGQNYGYTF
TRBV7-3	TRBD2	TRBJ2-1	17	TGTGCCAGCAGCTCGGGCGTAGCGGGGAATAAGTGGGATGAGCAGTTCTTC	CASSSGVAGNKWDEQFF
TRBV5-1	TRBD2	TRBJ2-3	17	TGCGCCAGCAGCTTCGGACTAGCGGGGGGAGTCACAGATACGCAGTATTTT	CASSFGLAGGVTDTQYF
TRBV6-5	NA	TRBJ2-1	16	NA	CASSSSTSGRNNEQFF
TRBV19	NA	TRBJ1-2	11	TGTGCCAGTTATACAGGGAGTGGCTACACCTTC	CASYTGSGYTF
TRBV2	TRBD1	TRBJ2-3	14	TGTGCCAGCAGTTGGGGACAGGGTATGGATACGCAGTATTTT	CASSWGQGMDTQYF
TRBV25-1	TRBD1	TRBJ1-1	13	TGTGCCAGCAGTAGACAGGGATTCACTGAAGCTTTCTTT	CASSRQGFTEAFF
TRBV5-5	NA	TRBJ2-1	13	TGTGCCAGCAGCTTGAATATTTACAATGAGCAGTTCTTC	CASSLNIYNEQFF
TRBV11-2	TRBD2	TRBJ2-7	15	TGTGCCAGCAGCTTAACTAGCGGGGGACCTTACGAGCAGTACTTC	CASSLTSGGPYEQYF
TRBV6-5	NA	TRBJ2-1	13	TGTGCCAGCACCCCAAATGGATTAAGAGGCGAGTTCTTC	CASTPNGLRGEFF
TRBV12-2	NA	TRBJ1-5	19	TGTGCAAGTCGCTTAGCGCGTAGGCACAGGCAGAACGGCAATCAGCCCCAGCATTTT	CASRLARRHRQNGNQPQHF
TRBV6-1	TRBD2	TRBJ2-7	17	TGTGCCAGCAGTGAAGGAAACTTCGCGGGGGTTGGCTACGAGCAGTACTTC	CASSEGNFAGVGYEQYF
TRBV30	NA	TRBJ1-1	14	TGTGCCTGGAGTCGCAGGGGACCGAACACTGAAGCTTTCTTT	CAWSRRGPNTEAFF
TRBV7-2	NA	TRBJ1-2	15	TGTGCCAGCAGCACAGAGACACGAACCAACTATGGCTACACCTTC	CASSTETRTNYGYTF
TRBV4-2	TRBD2	TRBJ2-3	20	TGTGCCAGCAGCCAAGGCATAAGCCTAGCGGGCGCTTCGGGCACAGATACGCAGTATTTT	CASSQGISLAGASGTDTQYF
TRBV9	NA	TRBJ2-7	14	TGTGCCAGCAGCGTATCCCCAGGTACCTACGAGCAGTACTTC	CASSVSPGTYEQYF
TRBV5-1	NA	TRBJ2-5	14	TGCGCCAGCAGCTTAGGCCCGACTCAAGAGACCCAGTACTTC	CASSLGPTQETQYF
TRBV19	NA	TRBJ1-3	15	TGTGCCAGTAGTCAATGGGCCTTCTCTGGAAACACCATATATTTT	CASSQWAFSGNTIYF
TRBV2	NA	TRBJ1-5	14	TGTGCCAGCACCGGGGAGGCGGGGGGTCAGCCCCAGCATTTT	CASTGEAGGQPQHF
TRBV29-1	TRBD2	TRBJ2-1	14	TGCAGCGTTGACGCTATGGGGACTAGACATGAGCAGTTCTTC	CSVDAMGTRHEQFF
TRBV18	TRBD1	TRBJ1-4	14	TGTGCCAGCTCACCTCAGGGGGTTAATGAAAAACTGTTTTTT	CASSPQGVNEKLFF
TRBV14	NA	TRBJ1-3	14	TGTGCCAGCAGCCAAATCTTCTCTGGAAACACCATATATTTT	CASSQIFSGNTIYF
TRBV18	NA	TRBJ1-5	15	TGTGCCAGCTCTTACAACCAGGGGAATAATCAGCCCCAGCATTTT	CASSYNQGNNQPQHF
TRBV10-1	NA	TRBJ1-2	15	TGCGCCAGCAGTGAGGGGACGGGAGGAAACTATGGCTACACCTTC	CASSEGTGGNYGYTF